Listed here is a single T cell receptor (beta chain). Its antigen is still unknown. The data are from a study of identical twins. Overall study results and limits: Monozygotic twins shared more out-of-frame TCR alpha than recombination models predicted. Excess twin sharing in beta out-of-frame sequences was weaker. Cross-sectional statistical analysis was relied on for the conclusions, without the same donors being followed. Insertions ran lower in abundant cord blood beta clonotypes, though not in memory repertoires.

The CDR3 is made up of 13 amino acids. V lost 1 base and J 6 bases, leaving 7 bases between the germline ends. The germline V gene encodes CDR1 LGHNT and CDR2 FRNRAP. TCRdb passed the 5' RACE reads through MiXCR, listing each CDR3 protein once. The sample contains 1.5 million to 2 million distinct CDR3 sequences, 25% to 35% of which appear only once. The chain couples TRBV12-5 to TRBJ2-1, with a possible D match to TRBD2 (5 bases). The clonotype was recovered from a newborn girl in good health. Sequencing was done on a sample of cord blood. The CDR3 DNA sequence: TGTGCTAGTGGTTTGGGCGAGGGCAATGAGCAGTTCTTC. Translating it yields CASGLGEGNEQFF.